This is a list of T cell receptor beta chains from one sample in a study of blood T cell repertoires in COVID-19. Sequenced by immunoSEQ multiplex PCR; TCRdb stores in-frame clones only, minus some. Of some 190,000 clones in the sample, about 85% were seen once. The sequenced sample consisted of peripheral blood. The receptor source for this set is a human donor in a cohort sampled during active COVID-19. CDR3s include the opening cysteine and the closing phenylalanine or tryptophan. The D gene is left open where the match is weak. Some rows mark clone size as missing; the rest say once, few, many or name a class of expanded clone.

cdr3_aa	cdr3_nt	v_call	j_call	clone_size	d_call
CASSPPSGQAKSYTF	TGTGCCAGCTCACCACCCTCCGGACAGGCTAAAAGCTACACCTTC	TRBV18	TRBJ1-2	.	TRBD1
CAWSVRRAAEKLFF	TGTGCCTGGAGTGTACGGAGGGCAGCCGAAAAACTGTTTTTT	TRBV30	TRBJ1-4	.	.
CASSSSSGTGGYEQYF	TGTGCCAGCAGCTCGTCATCCGGGACAGGGGGTTACGAGCAGTACTTC	TRBV11-1	TRBJ2-7	.	TRBD1
CATSRDFPPQGKKQYF	TGTGCCACCAGCAGAGATTTCCCTCCACAGGGGAAGAAGCAGTACTTC	TRBV15	TRBJ2-7	.	TRBD1
CASSRSGTYEQYF	TGTGCCAGTAGTAGGAGCGGAACCTACGAGCAGTACTTC	TRBV19	TRBJ2-7	once	.
CAWIRDRATEAFF	TGTGCCTGGATCCGGGACAGGGCGACTGAAGCTTTCTTT	TRBV30	TRBJ1-1	once	TRBD1
CASSVSPQGQPQHF	TGTGCCAGCAGCGTTTCCCCTCAGGGTCAGCCCCAGCATTTT	TRBV9	TRBJ1-5	.	.
CASSPAGSNTEAFF	TGTGCCAGCTCACCCGCAGGGTCGAACACTGAAGCTTTCTTT	TRBV18	TRBJ1-1	.	.
CASNGALGNTIYF	TGTGCCAGCAATGGGGCGTTGGGTAACACCATATATTTT	TRBV6-5	TRBJ1-3	.	.
CASSLVPIRTQGFGGEQFF	TGTGCCAGCAGCTTGGTGCCTATTCGGACACAGGGGTTTGGAGGTGAGCAGTTCTTC	TRBV5-6	TRBJ2-1	.	TRBD1